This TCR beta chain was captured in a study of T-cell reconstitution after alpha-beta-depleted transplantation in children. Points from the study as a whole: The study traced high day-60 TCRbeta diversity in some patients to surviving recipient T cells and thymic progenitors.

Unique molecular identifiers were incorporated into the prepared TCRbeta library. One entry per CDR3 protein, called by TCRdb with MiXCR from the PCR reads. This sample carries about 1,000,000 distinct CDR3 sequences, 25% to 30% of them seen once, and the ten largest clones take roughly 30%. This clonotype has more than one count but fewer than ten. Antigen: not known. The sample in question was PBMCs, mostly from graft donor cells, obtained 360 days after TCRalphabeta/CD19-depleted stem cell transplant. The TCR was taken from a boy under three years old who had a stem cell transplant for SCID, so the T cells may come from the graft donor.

The CDR3 here is CAISMGQGSQETQYF. The CDR3 coding sequence is TGTGCCATCAGTATGGGACAGGGTTCGCAAGAGACCCAGTACTTC. The chain uses TRBV10-3 and TRBJ2-5, with 9 nucleotides matching TRBD1. Trimming removed 5 bases from V and 2 bases from J; junction bases left unmatched: 6. Germline V gene lookup returns CDR1 ENHRY and CDR2 SYGVKD. This CDR3 has 15 residues.